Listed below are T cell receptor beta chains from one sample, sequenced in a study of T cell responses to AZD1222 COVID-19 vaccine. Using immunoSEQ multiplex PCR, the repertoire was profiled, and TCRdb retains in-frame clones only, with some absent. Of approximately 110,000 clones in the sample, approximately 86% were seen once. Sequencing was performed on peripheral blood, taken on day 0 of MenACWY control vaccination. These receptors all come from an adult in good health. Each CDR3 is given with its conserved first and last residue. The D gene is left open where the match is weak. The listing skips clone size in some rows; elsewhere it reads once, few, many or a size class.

cdr3_aa: CASSTFRPGLAGYTF; cdr3_nt: TGTGCCAGCAGCACGTTTCGACCGGGACTCGCAGGCTACACCTTC; j_call: TRBJ1-2; v_call: TRBV7-2; clone_size: .; d_call: .
cdr3_aa: CASSQGSFTDTQYF; cdr3_nt: TGTGCCAGCAGCCAAGGGTCCTTCACAGATACGCAGTATTTT; j_call: TRBJ2-3; v_call: TRBV7-9; clone_size: .; d_call: .
cdr3_aa: CASSLATSSYNEQFF; cdr3_nt: TGTGCCAGCAGCTTAGCGACGAGCTCCTACAATGAGCAGTTCTTC; j_call: TRBJ2-1; v_call: TRBV7-8; clone_size: .; d_call: .
cdr3_aa: CASSQVYQETQYF; cdr3_nt: TGTGCCAGCAGCCAAGTGTACCAAGAGACCCAGTACTTC; j_call: TRBJ2-5; v_call: TRBV3-1/TRBV3-2; clone_size: .; d_call: .
cdr3_aa: CASSVAGGGYTF; cdr3_nt: TGTGCCAGCAGCGTAGCTGGGGGTGGCTACACCTTC; j_call: TRBJ1-2; v_call: TRBV9; clone_size: .; d_call: .
cdr3_aa: CASSGGTGGPSYNSPLHF; cdr3_nt: TGTGCCAGCAGCGGCGGGACAGGGGGCCCCTCCTATAATTCACCCCTCCACTTT; j_call: TRBJ1-6; v_call: TRBV9; clone_size: .; d_call: TRBD1
cdr3_aa: CASSIGGRDEQYF; cdr3_nt: TGTGCCAGCAGCATCGGGGGAAGGGACGAGCAGTACTTC; j_call: TRBJ2-7; v_call: TRBV28; clone_size: .; d_call: .
cdr3_aa: CSVRISGANVLTF; cdr3_nt: TGCAGCGTCAGGATCTCTGGGGCCAACGTCCTGACTTTC; j_call: TRBJ2-6; v_call: TRBV29-1; clone_size: .; d_call: .
cdr3_aa: CASSFYPGPPIWNQPQHF; cdr3_nt: TGTGCCAGCAGCTTTTACCCAGGGCCCCCCATTTGGAATCAGCCCCAGCATTTT; j_call: TRBJ1-5; v_call: TRBV7-4; clone_size: .; d_call: .
cdr3_aa: CASRGDGYTF; cdr3_nt: TGTGCCAGTCGGGGGGATGGCTACACCTTC; j_call: TRBJ1-2; v_call: TRBV6-5; clone_size: .; d_call: .
cdr3_aa: CSASRVSGAGQPQHF; cdr3_nt: TGCAGTGCTAGTCGAGTTTCCGGGGCTGGGCAGCCCCAGCATTTT; j_call: TRBJ1-5; v_call: TRBV20-1; clone_size: .; d_call: .
cdr3_aa: CATRNWADHSINEKLFF; cdr3_nt: TGTGCCACCAGAAATTGGGCAGACCATTCTATTAATGAAAAACTGTTTTTT; j_call: TRBJ1-4; v_call: TRBV24-1; clone_size: .; d_call: .
cdr3_aa: CASSLQAGNTEAFF; cdr3_nt: TGTGCCAGCTCCCTACAGGCGGGGAACACTGAAGCTTTCTTT; j_call: TRBJ1-1; v_call: TRBV6-5; clone_size: .; d_call: .
cdr3_aa: CASSLAQGLIKQFF; cdr3_nt: TGTGCCAGCAGTTTAGCGCAGGGACTGATTAAGCAGTTCTTC; j_call: TRBJ2-1; v_call: TRBV28; clone_size: .; d_call: .
cdr3_aa: CASSYTGRAVYTEAFF; cdr3_nt: TGTGCCAGCAGTTACACGGGCAGGGCCGTGTATACTGAAGCTTTCTTT; j_call: TRBJ1-1; v_call: TRBV6-5; clone_size: .; d_call: .
cdr3_aa: CASSLSPAETSREKLFF; cdr3_nt: TGTGCCAGCAGTTTATCTCCAGCTGAGACATCGAGAGAAAAACTGTTTTTT; j_call: TRBJ1-4; v_call: TRBV27; clone_size: .; d_call: .
cdr3_aa: CAGSYEQYF; cdr3_nt: TGTGCCGGCTCCTACGAGCAGTACTTC; j_call: TRBJ2-7; v_call: TRBV7-9; clone_size: .; d_call: .
cdr3_aa: CASSLESNQPQHF; cdr3_nt: TGTGCCAGCAGCTTAGAGTCCAATCAGCCCCAGCATTTT; j_call: TRBJ1-5; v_call: TRBV7-2; clone_size: .; d_call: .
cdr3_aa: CASRPLDRGDEQYF; cdr3_nt: TGTGCCAGCAGGCCACTGGACAGGGGAGACGAGCAGTACTTC; j_call: TRBJ2-7; v_call: TRBV5-6; clone_size: once; d_call: TRBD1
cdr3_aa: CASSITGTEAFF; cdr3_nt: TGTGCCAGTAGTATTACGGGCACTGAAGCTTTCTTT; j_call: TRBJ1-1; v_call: TRBV19; clone_size: .; d_call: .
cdr3_aa: CASSLEGTSNQPQHF; cdr3_nt: TGTGCCAGCAGCTTGGAGGGGACGAGCAATCAGCCCCAGCATTTT; j_call: TRBJ1-5; v_call: TRBV6-6; clone_size: .; d_call: .
cdr3_aa: CSVFQGGKEQFF; cdr3_nt: TGCAGCGTTTTCCAGGGGGGAAAGGAGCAGTTCTTC; j_call: TRBJ2-1; v_call: TRBV29-1; clone_size: .; d_call: .
cdr3_aa: CASSFPGRRSFEGYTF; cdr3_nt: TGTGCCAGCAGTTTTCCTGGGAGGCGGAGCTTCGAGGGCTACACCTTC; j_call: TRBJ1-2; v_call: TRBV5-6; clone_size: .; d_call: .
cdr3_aa: CASSLGLSSGANVLTF; cdr3_nt: TGCGCCAGCAGCTTGGGACTCAGCTCTGGGGCCAACGTCCTGACTTTC; j_call: TRBJ2-6; v_call: TRBV5-1; clone_size: .; d_call: .
cdr3_aa: CATWRDTAYEQYF; cdr3_nt: TGTGCCACCTGGAGGGACACCGCCTACGAGCAGTACTTC; j_call: TRBJ2-7; v_call: TRBV28; clone_size: .; d_call: .
cdr3_aa: CASSATGGVRSGNTIYF; cdr3_nt: TGTGCCAGCAGCGCGACAGGGGGCGTTCGCTCTGGAAACACCATATATTTT; j_call: TRBJ1-3; v_call: TRBV7-8; clone_size: .; d_call: TRBD1
cdr3_aa: CASSQVAGAGGNTIYF; cdr3_nt: TGCGCCAGCAGCCAAGTAGCGGGGGCGGGCGGAAACACCATATATTTT; j_call: TRBJ1-3; v_call: TRBV4-3; clone_size: .; d_call: .
cdr3_aa: CASRGGDSGCLQETQYF; cdr3_nt: TGTGCAAGTCGGGGAGGGGATAGCGGGTGCCTCCAAGAGACCCAGTACTTC; j_call: TRBJ2-5; v_call: TRBV12-2; clone_size: .; d_call: .
cdr3_aa: CASSQRRGPNSNQPQHF; cdr3_nt: TGTGCCAGCAGTCAAAGGAGAGGACCCAATAGCAATCAGCCCCAGCATTTT; j_call: TRBJ1-5; v_call: TRBV6-2/TRBV6-3; clone_size: .; d_call: .
cdr3_aa: CASSEESSGNHEQFF; cdr3_nt: TGTGCCAGTAGTGAAGAATCTAGCGGGAACCATGAGCAGTTCTTC; j_call: TRBJ2-1; v_call: TRBV19; clone_size: .; d_call: TRBD2
cdr3_aa: CASSGGHNANEKLFF; cdr3_nt: TGTGCCAGCAGCGGAGGACATAACGCGAATGAAAAACTGTTTTTT; j_call: TRBJ1-4; v_call: TRBV7-9; clone_size: once; d_call: .
cdr3_aa: CASSETSHTGELFF; cdr3_nt: TGTGCCAGCAGTGAGACTAGCCACACCGGGGAGCTGTTTTTT; j_call: TRBJ2-2; v_call: TRBV6-4; clone_size: .; d_call: TRBD2